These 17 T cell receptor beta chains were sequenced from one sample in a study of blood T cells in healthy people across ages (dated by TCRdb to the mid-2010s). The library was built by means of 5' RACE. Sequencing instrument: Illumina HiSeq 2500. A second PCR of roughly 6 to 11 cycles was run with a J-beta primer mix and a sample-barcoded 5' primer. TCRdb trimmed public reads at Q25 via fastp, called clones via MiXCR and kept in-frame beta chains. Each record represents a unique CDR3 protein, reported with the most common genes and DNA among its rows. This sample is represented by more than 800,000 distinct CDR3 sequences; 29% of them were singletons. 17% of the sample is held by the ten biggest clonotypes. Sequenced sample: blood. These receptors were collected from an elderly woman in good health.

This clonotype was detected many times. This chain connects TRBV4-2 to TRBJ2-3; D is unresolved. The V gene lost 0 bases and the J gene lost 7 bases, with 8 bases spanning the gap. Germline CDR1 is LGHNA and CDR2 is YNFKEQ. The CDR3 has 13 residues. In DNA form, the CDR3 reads TGTGCCAGCAGCCAAGAAAGGGATCATACGCAGTATTTT. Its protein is CASSQERDHTQYF.

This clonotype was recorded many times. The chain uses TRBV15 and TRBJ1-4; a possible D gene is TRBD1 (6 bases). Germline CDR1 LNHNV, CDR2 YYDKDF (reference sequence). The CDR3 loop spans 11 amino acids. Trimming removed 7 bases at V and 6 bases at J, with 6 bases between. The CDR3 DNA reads TGTGCCACCAAGGGGGATGAAAAACTGTTTTTT. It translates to CATKGDEKLFF.

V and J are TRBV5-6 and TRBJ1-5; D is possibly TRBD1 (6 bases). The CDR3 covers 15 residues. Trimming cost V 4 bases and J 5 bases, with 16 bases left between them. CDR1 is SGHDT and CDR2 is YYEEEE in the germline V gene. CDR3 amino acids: CASSTKSDSHQPQHF. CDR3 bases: TGTGCCAGCAGCACCAAATCGGACAGCCATCAGCCCCAGCATTTT.

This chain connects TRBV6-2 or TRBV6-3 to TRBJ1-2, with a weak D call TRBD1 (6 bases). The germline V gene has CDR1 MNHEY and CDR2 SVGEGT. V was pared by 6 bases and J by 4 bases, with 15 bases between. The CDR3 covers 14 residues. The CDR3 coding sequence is TGTGCCAGCAGATCGCGGGGGCTCGGCTATGGCTACACCTTC. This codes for CASRSRGLGYGYTF.

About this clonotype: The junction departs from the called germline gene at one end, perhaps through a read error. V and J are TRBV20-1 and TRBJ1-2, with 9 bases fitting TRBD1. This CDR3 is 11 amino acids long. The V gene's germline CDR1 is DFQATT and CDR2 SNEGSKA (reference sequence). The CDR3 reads CGAQGAVGYTF. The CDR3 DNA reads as TGCGGTGCACAGGGGGCGGTTGGCTACACCTTC.

CDR3 DNA: TGCGCCAGCAGCTTGGGTACCCTAGCGGGGGGGATGAAAAACATTCAGTACTTC. Encoded protein: CASSLGTLAGGMKNIQYF. V gene TRBV5-1 combines with J gene TRBJ2-4, with TRBD2 matching over 12 bases. V was pared by 0 bases and J by 4 bases, with 8 bases of the junction left unmatched. The CDR3 spans 18 residues. Germline CDR1 SGHRS, CDR2 YFSETQ.

CDR3 sequence (DNA): TGCAGTGCTCGACTACCGGACCGGGACACCTACTACGAGCAGTACTTC. Its translation is CSARLPDRDTYYEQYF. The V gene is TRBV20-1, the J gene TRBJ2-7; perhaps TRBD1 as D (6 bases). V lost 5 bases, J lost 3 bases, and 23 bases lay in between. There are 16 residues in the CDR3. The germline V gene has CDR1 DFQATT and CDR2 SNEGSKA (reference sequence).

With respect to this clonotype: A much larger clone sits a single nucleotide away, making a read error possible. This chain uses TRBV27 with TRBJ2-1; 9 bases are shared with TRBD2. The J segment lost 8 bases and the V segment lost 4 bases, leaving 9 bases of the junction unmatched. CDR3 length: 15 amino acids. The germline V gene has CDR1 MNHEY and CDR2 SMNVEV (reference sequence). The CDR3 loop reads CASSSVTSGCDEQFF. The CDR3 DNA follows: TGTGCCAGCAGTTCAGTGACTAGCGGATGCGATGAGCAGTTCTTC.

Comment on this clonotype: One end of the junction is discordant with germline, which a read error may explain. This CDR3 is CASSLALGHTDSYEQYF. DNA of the CDR3: TGTGCCAGCAGCTTAGCCCTCGGCCACACAGACTCCTACGAACAGTACTTC. This chain joins TRBV11-1 and TRBJ2-7; D not resolved. The CDR3 contains 17 residues. Germline values: CDR1 SGHAT, CDR2 FQDESV (reference sequence).

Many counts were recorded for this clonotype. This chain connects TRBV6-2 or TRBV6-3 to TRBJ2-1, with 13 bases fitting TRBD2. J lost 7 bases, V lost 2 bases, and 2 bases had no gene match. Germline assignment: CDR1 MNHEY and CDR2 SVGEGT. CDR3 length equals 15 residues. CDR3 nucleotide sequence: TGTGCCAGCAGTTACAGGACTAGCGGGGGTAATGAGCAGTTCTTC. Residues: CASSYRTSGGNEQFF.

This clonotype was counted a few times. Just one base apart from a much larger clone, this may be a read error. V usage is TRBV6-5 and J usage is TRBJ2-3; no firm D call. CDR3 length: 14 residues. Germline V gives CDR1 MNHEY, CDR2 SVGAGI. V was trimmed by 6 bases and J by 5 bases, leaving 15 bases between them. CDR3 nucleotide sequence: TGTGCCAGCAGACCTACGTGGCCAGGAGATACGCAGTATTTT. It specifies CASRPTWPGDTQYF.

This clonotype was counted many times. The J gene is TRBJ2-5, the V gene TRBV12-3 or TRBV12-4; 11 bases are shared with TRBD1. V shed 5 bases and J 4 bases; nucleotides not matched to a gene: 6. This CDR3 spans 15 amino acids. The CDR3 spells CASSHRDRGGETQYF. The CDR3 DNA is TGTGCCAGCAGTCACCGGGACAGGGGGGGAGAGACCCAGTACTTC.

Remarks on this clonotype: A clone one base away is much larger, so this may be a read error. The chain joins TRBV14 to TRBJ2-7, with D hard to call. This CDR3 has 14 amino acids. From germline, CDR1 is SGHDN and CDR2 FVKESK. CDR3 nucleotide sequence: TGTACCAGCAGCCAAGGTATAGGCCCCTACGAGCAGTACTTC. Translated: CTSSQGIGPYEQYF.

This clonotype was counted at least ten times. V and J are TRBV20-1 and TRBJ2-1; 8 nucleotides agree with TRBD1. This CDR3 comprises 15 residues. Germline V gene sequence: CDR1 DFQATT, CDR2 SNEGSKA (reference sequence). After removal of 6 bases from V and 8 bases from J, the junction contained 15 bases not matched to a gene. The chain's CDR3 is CSAPQTDRGNYEQFF. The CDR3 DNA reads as TGCAGTGCGCCACAAACCGACAGGGGAAATTATGAGCAGTTCTTC.

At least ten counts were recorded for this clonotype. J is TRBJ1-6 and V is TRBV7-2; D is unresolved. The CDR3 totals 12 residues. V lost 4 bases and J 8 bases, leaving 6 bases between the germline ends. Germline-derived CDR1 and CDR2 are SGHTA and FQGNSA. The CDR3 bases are TGTGCCAGCAGCTCAAGGGATTCACCCCTCCACTTT. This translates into CASSSRDSPLHF.

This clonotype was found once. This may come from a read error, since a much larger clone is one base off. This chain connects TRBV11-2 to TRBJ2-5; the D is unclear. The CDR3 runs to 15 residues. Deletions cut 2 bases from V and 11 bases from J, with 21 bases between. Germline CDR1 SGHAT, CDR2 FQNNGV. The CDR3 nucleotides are TGTGCCAGCAGCTTAAACAGTGCGACTGGCAATGAGCAGTACTTC. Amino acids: CASSLNSATGNEQYF.

The CDR3 reads CASSYGQEARYGYTF. CDR3 bases: TGTGCCAGCAGTTATGGACAGGAGGCTCGCTATGGCTACACCTTC. V and J are TRBV6-2 or TRBV6-3 and TRBJ1-2; TRBD1 matches 7 bases. The V segment lost 3 bases and the J segment 4 bases; nucleotides outside the gene matches: 8. Per germline, CDR1 MNHEY and CDR2 SVGEGT. There are 15 residues in the CDR3.